Below, 20 T cell receptor beta chains from the same sample are listed, as sequenced in a study of cytomegalovirus exposure and HLA in healthy donors. Researchers ran the PCR with 60 Vbeta and 13 Jbeta primers. TCRdb's copy holds only in-frame clones and misses some; the assay was immunoSEQ multiplex PCR. The table includes about 94,000 clones, about 62% detected once. The sequenced sample was PBMCs. All receptors derive from a man aged 25 to 45 in good health and CMV-seronegative.

This clone came up a few times. The chain uses TRBV10-3 and TRBJ1-1, with D unclear. There are 12 residues in the CDR3. Per germline, CDR1 ENHRY and CDR2 SYGVKD. With 2 bases removed from V and 4 bases from J, the gap between germline ends came to 5 bases. The CDR3 sequence: CAISERGTEAFF. As DNA, the CDR3 is TGTGCCATCAGTGAGAGAGGCACTGAAGCTTTCTTT.

This rearrangement joins TRBV18 to TRBJ2-3; 9 nucleotides agree with TRBD1. The CDR3 runs 15 residues. V gave up 3 bases and J gave up 4 bases; unmatched junction bases: 5. CDR1 KGHSH and CDR2 LQKENI come from the germline V gene. As DNA, the CDR3 is TGTGCCAGCTCACCCCGGACAGGGGTCGCAGATACGCAGTATTTT. The encoded protein is CASSPRTGVADTQYF.

This clone turned up a few times. At one end the junction does not follow the germline gene, possibly because of a read error. The gene calls are TRBV7-9 and TRBJ2-5; 10 bases fit TRBD2. The CDR3 contains 16 residues. Per the germline V gene, CDR1 is SEHNR and CDR2 is FQNEAQ (reference sequence). CDR3 sequence: CSSSLGLALFQETQYF. The CDR3 region has the DNA TGTTCCAGCAGCCTGGGACTAGCGTTATTCCAAGAGACCCAGTACTTC.

The V call is TRBV19, the J call TRBJ2-1; tentatively, D is TRBD2 (6 bases). The CDR3 loop spans 15 amino acids. Germline V gene sequence: CDR1 LNHDA, CDR2 SQIVND (reference sequence). V was clipped by 3 bases and J by 5 bases, with 14 bases between them. The DNA of the CDR3 is TGTGCCAGTAGTATTTTAGCGGAAGCTAACAATGAGCAGTTCTTC. It encodes CASSILAEANNEQFF.

This clone showed up just a few times. The rearrangement joins TRBV7-9 to TRBJ2-7, with a weak D call TRBD1 (6 bases). With 5 bases removed from V and 13 bases from J, the gap between germline ends came to 24 bases. The CDR3 extends over 14 amino acids. CDR1 is SEHNR, CDR2 FQNEAQ, per germline (reference sequence). The CDR3 DNA sequence: TGTGCCAGCAGCCTTGAGGAACTCAGGGGTAGGATCTACTTC. Protein: CASSLEELRGRIYF.

The V and J genes are TRBV11-3 and TRBJ2-3, with 10 positions matching TRBD2. With 5 bases clipped from V and 0 bases from J, the junction kept 5 bases outside the gene matches. Germline CDR1 is SGHNT and CDR2 is YENEEA. The CDR3 spans 16 residues. The CDR3 nucleotides read TGTGCCAGCAGCCCCGGACTAGCGGCTAGCACAGATACGCAGTATTTT. Its protein product is CASSPGLAASTDTQYF.

This clone was detected a few times. The chain has TRBV6-1 and TRBJ2-2; 7 bases align to TRBD2. Germline CDR1 is MNHNS and CDR2 is SASEGT. The length of the CDR3 is 14 residues. With V trimmed by 6 bases and J by 14 bases, 15 bases remained unmatched. CDR3 in amino acids: CASSVGGDQSRLFF. The DNA of the CDR3 is TGTGCCAGCAGCGTGGGGGGGGACCAATCGAGACTGTTTTTT.

This clone was recorded a few times. This chain links TRBV27 with TRBJ2-5, with D possibly being TRBD2 (5 bases). Trimming cost V 2 bases and J 5 bases, with 12 bases left between them. CDR1 is MNHEY and CDR2 is SMNVEV in the germline V gene (reference sequence). The CDR3 contains 14 residues. The DNA for the CDR3 is TGTGCCAGCAGTTTAAGGGCTAGCAGGGAGACCCAGTACTTC. Residues: CASSLRASRETQYF.

This clone came up a few times. J is TRBJ1-4 and V is TRBV5-8; 7 nucleotides match TRBD1. The V gene end was trimmed by 4 bases and the J gene end by 8 bases; junction bases not matched to a gene: 8. Per germline, CDR1 SGHTS and CDR2 YDEGEE. The CDR3 sequence is 14 residues long. CDR3 coding DNA: TGTGCCAGCAGCCCGGGACAGTTCGGGGAAAAACTGTTTTTT. Protein: CASSPGQFGEKLFF.

The V gene is TRBV7-3, the J gene TRBJ2-2; TRBD1 agrees at 9 bases. V lost 2 bases to trimming and J lost 6 bases; unmatched junction nucleotides: 7. CDR3 length equals 16 residues. Germline CDR1 reads SGHTA; CDR2 reads FQGTGA. In nucleotides, the CDR3 is TGTGCCAGCAGCTTACTCGGGACAGGGAATCCCGGGGAGCTGTTTTTT. This translates into CASSLLGTGNPGELFF.

This clone was seen once. The chain joins TRBV11-2 to TRBJ1-6; D not resolved. The CDR3 extends over 13 amino acids. V shed 1 base and J shed 7 bases, with 5 bases lying between them. CDR1 is SGHAT, CDR2 FQNNGV, per germline. This CDR3 reads CASSLGQNSPLHF. The CDR3 nucleotides are TGTGCCAGCAGCTTAGGGCAGAATTCACCCCTCCACTTT. Full variable domain (rest looked up from reference TRBV11-2 and TRBJ1-6): EAGVAQSPRYKIIEKRQSVAFWCNPISGHATLYWYQQILGQGPKLLIQFQNNGVVDDSQLPKDRFSAERLKGVDSTLKIQPAKLEDSAVYLCASSLGQNSPLHFGNGTRLTVT.

CDR3 bases: TGTGCCAGCAGTTTTACAGGGTTTGCTAACTATGGCTACACCTTC. Translating it yields CASSFTGFANYGYTF. J is TRBJ1-2 and V is TRBV7-3; perhaps TRBD1 as D (6 bases). Deletions cut 6 bases from V and 0 bases from J, with 14 bases between. This CDR3 contains 15 residues. Germline CDR1 SGHTA, CDR2 FQGTGA.

This chain connects TRBV7-3 to TRBJ2-1; TRBD2 matches at 11 bases. Trimming took 8 bases from V and 4 from J; bases not matched to a gene: 4. Germline lookup yields CDR1 SGHTA and CDR2 FQGTGA. The CDR3 is 14 amino acids. Here the CDR3 reads CASRLAGGYNEQFF. In nucleotides, the CDR3 is TGTGCCAGCCGCCTAGCGGGGGGATACAATGAGCAGTTCTTC. Drawing the rest from reference TRBV7-3 and TRBJ2-1, the complete variable domain is GAGVSQTPSNKVTEKGKYVELRCDPISGHTALYWYRQSLGQGPEFLIYFQGTGAADDSGLPNDRFFAVRPEGSVSTLKIQRTERGDSAVYLCASRLAGGYNEQFFGPGTRLTVL.

This chain joins TRBV7-9 and TRBJ1-2; D perhaps matches TRBD1 (6 bases). This CDR3 is 13 amino acids long. Germline CDR1 reads SEHNR; CDR2 reads FQNEAQ (reference sequence). Trimming took off 5 bases at V and 8 bases at J, with 15 bases between the two ends. The CDR3 DNA sequence: TGTGCCAGCAGCACAGGGTCCTTTGGGGGCTACACCTTC. This codes for CASSTGSFGGYTF.

The chain employs TRBV2 and TRBJ1-6, with TRBD1 identical over 9 bases. Unmatched junction bases numbered 8, after V lost 7 bases and J lost 7 bases. Germline CDR1 SNHLY, CDR2 FYNNEI. This CDR3 has 15 amino acids. As DNA, the CDR3 is TGTGCCAGCACGGGACAGGGCCCCCCCAATTCACCCCTCCACTTT. Residues: CASTGQGPPNSPLHF.

V and J are TRBV5-1 and TRBJ1-6, with 9 bases matching TRBD1. There are 15 residues in the CDR3. Germline-derived CDR1 and CDR2 are SGHRS and YFSETQ. V lost 4 bases, J lost 9 bases, and 8 bases stayed unmatched. Here the CDR3 reads CASSPGTGNASPLHF. The CDR3 DNA reads as TGCGCCAGCAGCCCGGGGACAGGGAATGCTTCACCCCTCCACTTT.

This clone occurred a few times. DNA for the CDR3: TGTGCCAGCAGCTTAATTCGGACAGGGGGCGATGGCTACACCTTC. It codes for CASSLIRTGGDGYTF. The chain employs TRBV7-3 and TRBJ1-2; TRBD1 matches at 11 bases. The CDR3 sequence is 15 residues long. After removal of 1 base from V and 6 bases from J, the junction contained 4 bases not matched to a gene. Germline CDR1 and CDR2: SGHTA and FQGTGA. Full variable domain (rest looked up from reference TRBV7-3 and TRBJ1-2): GAGVSQTPSNKVTEKGKYVELRCDPISGHTALYWYRQSLGQGPEFLIYFQGTGAADDSGLPNDRFFAVRPEGSVSTLKIQRTERGDSAVYLCASSLIRTGGDGYTFGSGTRLTVV.

This clone has more than one count but fewer than ten. This chain connects TRBV30 to TRBJ2-7, with D possibly matching TRBD1 (5 bases). The V end was cut by 5 bases, the J end by 3 bases, with 8 bases between. Germline V gene sequence: CDR1 GTSNPN, CDR2 SVGIG (reference sequence). CDR3 length: 11 amino acids. CDR3 residues: CAWDSFYEQYF. Here the CDR3 DNA reads TGTGCCTGGGACAGCTTCTACGAGCAGTACTTC.

The V call is TRBV7-9, the J call TRBJ2-7, with D possibly being TRBD1 (5 bases). Germline lookup yields CDR1 SEHNR and CDR2 FQNEAQ (reference sequence). This CDR3 has 13 residues. With 10 bases removed from V and 0 bases from J, the gap between germline ends came to 13 bases. The CDR3 sequence: CATQGPSSYEQYF. In DNA, the CDR3 is TGTGCCACGCAGGGCCCAAGCTCCTACGAGCAGTACTTC.

V and J are TRBV9 and TRBJ2-1; 7 positions agree with TRBD2. Per germline, CDR1 SGDLS and CDR2 YYNGEE. CDR3 length: 17 amino acids. V was pared by 0 bases and J by 3 bases, with 9 bases of the junction left unmatched. The CDR3 DNA reads TGTGCCAGCAGCGTAGAGCCGGGAGGCCCGATCTACAATGAGCAGTTCTTC. Protein: CASSVEPGGPIYNEQFF.